This T cell receptor beta chain was retrieved from a study of cytomegalovirus exposure and HLA in healthy donors. In the study overall: Earlier, approximately 190 million T cells were analyzed, and 90 million to 120 million unique TCR beta sequences were found among them.

Worth noting for this clone: Antigen: not known.

Study-level findings and limits: For most subjects, TCR beta sequences were reported to predict HLA-A and HLA-B alleles with accuracy. The authors enumerated 150 to 200 TCR beta chains as linked to cytomegalovirus.

The primer mix had 60 Vbeta and 13 Jbeta primers. Clones were sequenced by immunoSEQ multiplex PCR, and TCRdb holds only the in-frame ones, with some missing. The profile covers about 170,000 clones, with approximately 83% appearing a single time and 0.95% to 1.5% taken by the ten largest. This clonotype was sampled from a boy between 2 and 15 years old in good health and CMV-seronegative. The sequencing input was PBMCs.

The CDR3: CASSLVLGYEQYF. The CDR3 DNA is TGCGCCAGCAGCTTGGTCCTAGGCTACGAGCAGTACTTC. The rearrangement joins TRBV5-1 to TRBJ2-7; D is uncertain. V lost 0 bases to trimming and J lost 3 bases, with 7 bases between them. Per the germline V gene, CDR1 is SGHRS and CDR2 is YFSETQ. The CDR3 loop spans 13 amino acids.